This entry features one T cell receptor beta chain sequence. Its antigen is still unknown. This record comes from a study of cytomegalovirus exposure and HLA in healthy donors. Study-level findings and limits: HLA restriction was apparent for most CMV-associated TCR beta chains in a later analysis.

Between the trimmed V and J ends, which lost 1 base and 5 bases, there was a span of 5 bases. There are 12 residues in the CDR3. Germline V gene data show CDR1 as SGHDN and CDR2 as FVKESK. Vbeta (60) and Jbeta (13) primers were used in the PCR. Measured with immunoSEQ multiplex PCR; TCRdb has only the in-frame clones, and not every one. The table lists around 200,000 clones, 75% to 85% of them singletons. This chain links TRBV14 with TRBJ1-1; D unresolved. This clonotype was sampled from a woman in her forties or fifties in good health and CMV-seronegative. Input material: PBMCs. In DNA form, the CDR3 reads TGTGCCAGCAGCCAAGTGCGGACTGAAGCTTTCTTT. This gives the protein CASSQVRTEAFF.